The entry that follows covers one TCR beta chain sequence. Profiled with immunoSEQ multiplex PCR; TCRdb holds only in-frame clones, not every one. Among 200,000 to 300,000 clones listed, roughly 86% were seen once. These data originate in a study of blood T cell repertoires in COVID-19. The CDR3 has 14 amino acids. V shed 2 bases and J 3 bases; nucleotides not matched to a gene: 1. Germline values: CDR1 SGHRS, CDR2 YFSETQ. V usage is TRBV5-1 and J usage is TRBJ2-7; 11 bases are shared with TRBD1. Sequenced material: peripheral blood. The clonotype comes from a woman aged 55-70 years with COVID-19, enrolled during active disease. The CDR3 region is CASSFGTGGYEQYF. For the CDR3, the DNA is TGCGCCAGCAGCTTCGGGACAGGGGGCTACGAGCAGTACTTC.